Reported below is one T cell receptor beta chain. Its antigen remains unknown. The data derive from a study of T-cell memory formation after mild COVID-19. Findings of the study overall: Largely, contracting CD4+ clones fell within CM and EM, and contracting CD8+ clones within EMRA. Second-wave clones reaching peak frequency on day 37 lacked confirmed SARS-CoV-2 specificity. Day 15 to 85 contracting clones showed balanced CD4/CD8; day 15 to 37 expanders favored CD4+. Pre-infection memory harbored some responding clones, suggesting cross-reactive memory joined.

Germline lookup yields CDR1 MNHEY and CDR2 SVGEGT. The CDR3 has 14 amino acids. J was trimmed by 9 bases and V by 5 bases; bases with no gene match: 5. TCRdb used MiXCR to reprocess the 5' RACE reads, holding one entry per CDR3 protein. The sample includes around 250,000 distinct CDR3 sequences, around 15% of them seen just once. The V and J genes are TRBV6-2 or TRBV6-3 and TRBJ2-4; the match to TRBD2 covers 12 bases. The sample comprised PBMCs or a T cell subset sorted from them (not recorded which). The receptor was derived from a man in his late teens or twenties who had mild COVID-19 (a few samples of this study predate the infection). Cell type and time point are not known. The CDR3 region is CASSRTSGEGIQYF. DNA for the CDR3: TGTGCCAGCAGTCGGACTAGCGGGGAGGGCATTCAGTACTTC.